The 23 T cell receptor beta chains given below trace back to one sample, sequenced in a study of blood T cell repertoires in COVID-19. Assay: immunoSEQ multiplex PCR; the TCRdb copy retains only in-frame clones and omits some. This sample has 55,000 to 85,000 clones; more than 75% occur once, and the top ten carry approximately 10%. The source material was peripheral blood. Receptors were obtained from a woman in her late teens or twenties with acute or convalescent COVID-19.

Turning to this clone: The junction does not match germline at one end; this may be a read error. The gene calls are TRBV5-1 and TRBJ1-2; 7 bases fit TRBD1. Per germline, CDR1 SGHRS and CDR2 YFSETQ. CDR3 length: 11 residues. This CDR3 is CASSSGQLLVF. CDR3 nucleotides: TGCGCCAGCAGCTCGGGACAGCTTTTAGTCTTC.

The gene calls are TRBV10-1 and TRBJ2-3; a weak D match, TRBD2 (5 bases). CDR1 WNHNN and CDR2 SYGVQD come from the germline V gene (reference sequence). The CDR3 sequence is 15 residues long. Deletions cut 6 bases from V and 5 bases from J, with 18 bases between. The CDR3 DNA reads as TGCGCCAGCAGCCCTCCTGATAGTAGCGAAGATACGCAGTATTTT. This sequence encodes CASSPPDSSEDTQYF.

This clone was seen a handful of times. The J gene is TRBJ2-2, the V gene TRBV27; tentatively, D is TRBD1 (6 bases). The CDR3 is 19 residues long. Germline CDR1 and CDR2: MNHEY and SMNVEV (reference sequence). Trimming pared 6 bases from V and 5 bases from J, leaving 28 bases between. The CDR3 is CASSLTSSDSWESTGELFF. CDR3 nucleotide sequence: TGTGCCAGCAGCCTTACGTCCTCGGACAGCTGGGAAAGTACCGGGGAGCTGTTTTTT.

This chain's CDR3 is CASSQDVQEDGYTF. The CDR3, as DNA: TGCGCCAGCAGCCAAGATGTCCAGGAGGACGGCTACACCTTC. The rearrangement joins TRBV4-3 to TRBJ1-2; D gene ambiguous. The CDR3 sequence is 14 residues long. With 0 bases removed from V and 8 bases from J, the gap between germline ends came to 13 bases. CDR1 is LGHNA and CDR2 is YSLEER in the germline V gene.

In its sample, this clone was seen a few times. This chain uses TRBV4-3 with TRBJ1-2, with 9 bases identical to TRBD1. Germline values: CDR1 LGHNA, CDR2 YSLEER. The CDR3 has 15 residues. The V gene end was trimmed by 4 bases and the J gene end by 9 bases; junction bases not matched to a gene: 12. The CDR3 DNA reads TGCGCCAGCAGCCCCACCGGGACAGGGAGAGATAGCTACACCTTC. Translation: CASSPTGTGRDSYTF.

The chain recombines TRBV6-6 with TRBJ2-7; D is undetermined. CDR1 MNHNY and CDR2 SVGAGI come from the germline V gene (reference sequence). CDR3 size: 11 residues. V lost 4 bases to trimming and J lost 3 bases, with 4 bases between them. The CDR3 DNA follows: TGTGCCAGCAGTTTCGGCTACGAGCAGTACTTC. It specifies CASSFGYEQYF.

The V gene is TRBV9, the J gene TRBJ2-2, with D perhaps matching TRBD2 (5 bases). V was pared by 6 bases and J by 5 bases, with 14 bases between. The CDR3 extends over 14 amino acids. Germline-derived CDR1 and CDR2 are SGDLS and YYNGEE. The CDR3 bases are TGTGCCAGCACCCCCCCGGGCGGGACCGGGGAGCTGTTTTTT. Its protein is CASTPPGGTGELFF.

The rearrangement uses TRBV3-1 (or the pseudogene TRBV3-2) and TRBJ2-2, with D possibly matching TRBD2 (6 bases). The CDR3 consists of 14 residues. CDR1 is LGHDT, CDR2 YNNKEL, per germline (reference sequence). V lost 4 bases to trimming and J lost 6 bases, with 12 bases between them. The CDR3 DNA sequence: TGTGCCAGCAGCCGAACTAGCATTCCCGGGGAGCTGTTTTTT. It encodes CASSRTSIPGELFF.

This clone was picked up one time. The chain links TRBV7-2 to TRBJ1-4, with 7 bases aligning to TRBD1. The V segment lost 1 base and the J segment 5 bases; nucleotides outside the gene matches: 7. This CDR3 comprises 16 residues. The germline gives CDR1 SGHTA, CDR2 FQGNSA. The CDR3 reads CASSLGLARGNEKLFF. The CDR3 DNA follows: TGTGCCAGCAGCTTAGGTCTGGCCAGGGGGAATGAAAAACTGTTTTTT.

The rearrangement uses TRBV30 and TRBJ2-7, with D possibly TRBD1 on 5 matching bases. The CDR3 contains 14 residues. Germline V gene sequence: CDR1 GTSNPN, CDR2 SVGIG (reference sequence). With 0 bases removed from V and 3 bases from J, the gap between germline ends came to 12 bases. The CDR3 protein is CAWSVERTYYEQYF. The CDR3 coding sequence is TGTGCCTGGAGTGTCGAACGGACATACTACGAGCAGTACTTC.

The V gene is TRBV7-2, the J gene TRBJ1-6; D possibly corresponds to TRBD1 (5 bases). This CDR3 has 15 amino acids. Per germline, CDR1 SGHTA and CDR2 FQGNSA. The V end was cut by 2 bases, the J end by 5 bases, with 10 bases between. CDR3 sequence reads: CASSLQGTNNSPLHF. The DNA of the CDR3 is TGTGCCAGCAGCTTACAGGGAACCAATAATTCACCCCTCCACTTT.

This clone was observed a single time. The gene calls are TRBV5-4 and TRBJ1-6; 7 nucleotides line up with TRBD1. CDR3 length: 14 amino acids. From germline, CDR1 is SGHNT and CDR2 YYREEE (reference sequence). With V trimmed by 4 bases and J by 10 bases, 8 bases remained unmatched. In DNA, the CDR3 is TGTGCCAGCAGCAGCAGGGGGGAACTGTCACCCCTCCACTTT. Protein product: CASSSRGELSPLHF.

The rearrangement uses TRBV6-4 and TRBJ2-7; 9 positions match TRBD2. The CDR3 is made up of 17 amino acids. Germline CDR1 reads MRHNA; CDR2 reads SNTAGT. Germline trimming cut 8 bases from V and 4 bases from J; bases unmatched to any gene: 18. In DNA, the CDR3 is TGTGCCAGCTATAACAGTTCATTTTTAGCGGGAGAGTACGAGCAGTACTTC. Amino acids: CASYNSSFLAGEYEQYF.

This sequence joins TRBV7-2 and TRBJ2-2; 7 nucleotides match TRBD1. The CDR3 runs 15 residues. Germline V gene lookup returns CDR1 SGHTA and CDR2 FQGNSA. V trimming: 2 bases; J trimming: 6 bases; junction bases outside the gene matches: 6. The CDR3 nucleotides are TGTGCCAGCAGCTTATCAAGGGGGCTTGCCGGGGAGCTGTTTTTT. Translated: CASSLSRGLAGELFF.

V and J are TRBV30 and TRBJ1-4; no definite D call. V was shortened by 3 bases and J by 6 bases, with 5 bases between the two germline ends. The length of the CDR3 is 11 residues. From germline, CDR1 is GTSNPN and CDR2 SVGIG (reference sequence). The CDR3 loop reads CAWRADEKLFF. CDR3 nucleotide sequence: TGTGCCTGGAGGGCAGATGAAAAACTGTTTTTT.

The chain carries TRBV19 and TRBJ1-5; 7 bases align to TRBD1. Germline loops: CDR1 LNHDA, CDR2 SQIVND (reference sequence). With 6 bases clipped from V and 0 bases from J, the junction kept 8 bases outside the gene matches. CDR3 size: 16 residues. DNA of the CDR3: TGTGCCAGTAGCGACAGGGCATCGTTTAGCAATCAGCCCCAGCATTTT. Protein: CASSDRASFSNQPQHF.

J is TRBJ1-2 and V is TRBV5-1; 7 nucleotides align to TRBD1. Germline V CDR1 and CDR2: SGHRS, YFSETQ. J gave up 4 bases and V 4 bases, and 7 bases lay outside the gene matches. The CDR3 runs 14 residues. The CDR3 loop is CASSPGQTFYGYTF. Here the CDR3 DNA reads TGCGCCAGCAGCCCGGGACAGACCTTCTATGGCTACACCTTC.

V usage is TRBV19 and J usage is TRBJ1-1; no reliable D call. This CDR3 has 16 amino acids. V shed 7 bases and J shed 0 bases, with 18 bases lying between them. Germline CDR1 reads LNHDA; CDR2 reads SQIVND (reference sequence). CDR3 sequence: CASKAESAMLNTEAFF. As DNA, the CDR3 is TGTGCCAGTAAAGCGGAATCCGCGATGTTGAACACTGAAGCTTTCTTT.

This rearrangement joins TRBV5-4 to TRBJ2-2, with 12 nucleotides matching TRBD2. The CDR3 contains 16 residues. V lost 4 bases and J lost 5; bases outside the gene matches: 6. Germline V CDR1 and CDR2: SGHNT, YYREEE (reference sequence). The chain's CDR3 is CASSRGGLAGTGELFF. The CDR3 DNA sequence: TGTGCCAGCAGCCGGGGCGGACTAGCGGGAACCGGGGAGCTGTTTTTT.

The chain employs TRBV5-6 and TRBJ1-2; D not certain. The CDR3 sequence is 13 residues long. The V end was cut by 10 bases, the J end by 8 bases, with 21 bases between. Looked up from germline, CDR1 is SGHDT and CDR2 is YYEEEE. The CDR3, as DNA: TGTGCCTCTCAGCTCGGAGAACTAGGAGGCTACACCTTC. Translation gives CASQLGELGGYTF.

This chain uses TRBV29-1 with TRBJ2-3, with TRBD2 identical over 11 bases. V shed 3 bases, J shed 3 bases, and the junction held 2 bases outside the gene matches. This CDR3 has 14 residues. Germline V gene lookup returns CDR1 SQVTM and CDR2 ANQGSEA. The CDR3 coding sequence is TGCAGCGTTGACGCTAGCGGGAGGACAGATACGCAGTATTTT. Amino acid sequence: CSVDASGRTDTQYF.

This chain uses TRBV5-1 with TRBJ2-1, with D possibly being TRBD1 (6 bases). The CDR3 consists of 17 residues. V was cut by 4 bases and J by 5 bases, with 22 bases left in between. Germline CDR1 is SGHRS and CDR2 is YFSETQ. In DNA, the CDR3 is TGCGCCAGCAGCCCGACAACAGGGACCGGCGTCCACAATGAGCAGTTCTTC. Its translation: CASSPTTGTGVHNEQFF.

The genes are TRBV4-1 and TRBJ1-1; perhaps TRBD1 as D (6 bases). The CDR3 covers 16 residues. In germline, CDR1 is MGHRA, CDR2 YSYEKL. The germline V and J ends were trimmed by 3 bases and 4 bases, with 18 bases remaining between them. CDR3 nucleotide sequence: TGCGCCAGCAGCCATCCTTTTTGGGGGCAGGCCACTGAAGCTTTCTTT. Its protein product is CASSHPFWGQATEAFF.